One and the same sample provided the 12 T cell receptor beta chains below, sequenced in a study of beta chain features in type 1 diabetes. The entirety of the isolated RNA underwent reverse transcription, so expressed TCRB transcripts were sequenced. TCRdb's copy holds only in-frame clones and misses some; the assay was immunoSEQ multiplex PCR. The sample consists of under 800,000 clones, 15% to 17% of them appearing once. The sequenced sample was naive CD4+ T cells from blood. The origin of the receptors is a man between 18 and 35 years old in good health.

This clone was counted a few times. J is TRBJ2-5 and V is TRBV5-4; D possibly matches TRBD1 or TRBD2 (5 bases each). V was clipped by 0 bases and J by 4 bases, with 10 bases between them. This CDR3 is 14 amino acids long. The V gene's germline CDR1 is SGHNT and CDR2 YYREEE (reference sequence). The DNA for the CDR3 is TGTGCCAGCAGCTTGGGGGCTGGGGGAGAGACCCAGTACTTC. The encoded protein is CASSLGAGGETQYF.

This clone was seen more than once but under ten times. J is TRBJ2-7 and V is TRBV4-2, with 10 bases identical to TRBD2. The CDR3 extends over 15 amino acids. V gave up 0 bases and J gave up 8 bases; unmatched junction bases: 7. The germline V gene encodes CDR1 LGHNA and CDR2 YNFKEQ. The CDR3 DNA reads as TGTGCCAGCAGCCAAGAATATAGCGGGGGGCTCCAGCAGTACTTC. Protein product: CASSQEYSGGLQQYF.

The chain couples TRBV6-4 to TRBJ2-2; the D call may be TRBD1 or TRBD2 (5 bases each). The CDR3 extends over 13 amino acids. Germline lookup yields CDR1 MRHNA and CDR2 SNTAGT. V gave up 6 bases and J gave up 4 bases, with 9 bases separating them. The CDR3 DNA follows: TGTGCCAGCAGCGAGGGGATCACCGGGGAGCTGTTTTTT. Translation: CASSEGITGELFF.

A word on this clone: The sample holds other DNA sequences that translate to the same CDR3. V and J are TRBV5-1 and TRBJ2-5; D possibly corresponds to TRBD1 (6 bases). CDR3 length: 14 amino acids. Trimming removed 3 bases from V and 2 bases from J, with 11 bases in between. From germline, CDR1 is SGHRS and CDR2 YFSETQ. CDR3 sequence: CASSSQGAQETQYF. CDR3 DNA: TGCGCCAGCAGCTCACAGGGCGCGCAAGAGACCCAGTACTTC.

This clone was observed a handful of times. V gene TRBV4-1 combines with J gene TRBJ2-7; tentatively, D is TRBD2 (6 bases). The CDR3 covers 16 residues. Germline V lookup: CDR1 MGHRA, CDR2 YSYEKL. The germline V and J ends were trimmed by 0 bases and 4 bases, with 16 bases remaining between them. This chain's CDR3 is CASSQEPWRDDYEQYF. The CDR3, as DNA: TGCGCCAGCAGCCAAGAGCCGTGGCGGGACGATTACGAGCAGTACTTC.

This clone was counted a few times. CDR3 loop: CAITTGPNTEAFF. The CDR3 bases are TGTGCCATCACCACGGGACCGAACACTGAAGCTTTCTTT. This sequence joins TRBV10-3 and TRBJ1-1; D is perhaps TRBD1 (5 bases). V dropped 7 bases and J dropped 1 base, with 10 bases sitting between them. CDR1 is ENHRY and CDR2 is SYGVKD in the germline V gene. The CDR3 runs 13 residues.

This rearrangement joins TRBV7-9 to TRBJ1-1; D remains ambiguous. CDR3 length equals 14 residues. V was shortened by 5 bases and J by 1 base, with 11 bases between the two germline ends. Per germline, CDR1 SEHNR and CDR2 FQNEAQ (reference sequence). This CDR3 reads CASSPVLENTEAFF. The CDR3 DNA reads as TGTGCCAGCAGCCCCGTCCTGGAGAACACTGAAGCTTTCTTT.

Of note for this clone: Other DNA variants within this sample encode the same CDR3. This sequence joins TRBV7-2 and TRBJ2-7; D unresolved. Germline V gives CDR1 SGHTA, CDR2 FQGNSA. This CDR3 has 12 residues. Trimming took off 5 bases at V and 0 bases at J, with 5 bases between the two ends. The CDR3 sequence: CASSRSSYEQYF. In DNA form, the CDR3 reads TGTGCCAGCAGCCGCAGCTCCTACGAGCAGTACTTC.

The rearrangement uses TRBV5-1 and TRBJ1-1; 9 positions match TRBD1. V lost 2 bases and J lost 1; bases outside the gene matches: 3. This CDR3 comprises 15 residues. Germline V gene lookup returns CDR1 SGHRS and CDR2 YFSETQ. For the CDR3, the DNA is TGCGCCAGCAGCTTACAGGGGGCTAAGAACACTGAAGCTTTCTTT. Protein sequence: CASSLQGAKNTEAFF.

Only a few counts were recorded for this clone. The V call is TRBV30, the J call TRBJ2-2; D is perhaps TRBD1 (5 bases). V was shortened by 4 bases and J by 1 base, with 10 bases between the two germline ends. CDR1 is GTSNPN, CDR2 SVGIG, per germline (reference sequence). The CDR3 has 14 amino acids. The CDR3 coding sequence is TGTGCCTGGACCATCGACAGGAACACCGGGGAGCTGTTTTTT. This gives the protein CAWTIDRNTGELFF.

The gene calls are TRBV28 and TRBJ1-2, with TRBD1 as a possible D gene (6 bases). The V end was cut by 6 bases, the J end by 3 bases, with 14 bases between. Germline CDR1 MDHEN, CDR2 SYDVKM. This CDR3 has 14 amino acids. The CDR3 loop is CASRRGGQDYGYTF. In DNA, the CDR3 is TGTGCCAGCAGGCGCGGGGGGCAGGACTATGGCTACACCTTC.

The CDR3 region has the DNA TGTGCCAGCAGCCCCGACGTAAACTATGGCTACACCTTC. It codes for CASSPDVNYGYTF. The chain carries TRBV9 and TRBJ1-2; D not certain. Germline CDR1 is SGDLS and CDR2 is YYNGEE. Deletions cut 4 bases from V and 2 bases from J, with 9 bases between. The CDR3 has 13 residues.